One and the same sample provided the 22 T cell receptor beta chains below, sequenced in a study of tumor-infiltrating lymphocytes in localized non-small cell lung cancer. Repertoires were generated with immunoSEQ multiplex PCR, while TCRdb's copy carries only in-frame clones and drops some. The sample holds about 16,000 clones, roughly three quarters seen once. Specimen: lung tumor tissue. The receptors originated from a human donor with non-small cell lung cancer.

The V call is TRBV11-3, the J call TRBJ2-1; TRBD2 matches at 12 bases. V shed 5 bases and J 10 bases; nucleotides not matched to a gene: 12. CDR3 length: 16 amino acids. The germline CDR1 and CDR2 sequences are SGHNT and YENEEA. The DNA of the CDR3 is TGTGCCAGCAGCAGAGCGACTAGCGGGGGACAGGGAGAGCAGTTCTTC. Translated: CASSRATSGGQGEQFF.

J is TRBJ2-1 and V is TRBV27, with TRBD2 matching over 7 bases. After removal of 8 bases from V and 0 bases from J, the junction contained 22 bases not matched to a gene. Germline values: CDR1 MNHEY, CDR2 SMNVEV (reference sequence). This CDR3 has 20 residues. The DNA of the CDR3 is TGTGCCAGCTCAACTACTACGGGTAGCGGGTACCCGAGCTCCTACAATGAGCAGTTCTTC. Its protein product is CASSTTTGSGYPSSYNEQFF.

V gene TRBV19 combines with J gene TRBJ1-1; D is uncertain. CDR3 length equals 11 residues. Trimming pared 4 bases from V and 7 bases from J, leaving 7 bases between. Looked up from germline, CDR1 is LNHDA and CDR2 is SQIVND (reference sequence). In nucleotides, the CDR3 is TGTGCCAGTAGTACACAGAGTGAAGCTTTCTTT. Amino acid sequence: CASSTQSEAFF.

The chain is built from TRBV2 and TRBJ2-5; TRBD2 matches at 15 bases. Germline assignment: CDR1 SNHLY and CDR2 FYNNEI. The V gene end was trimmed by 6 bases and the J gene end by 2 bases; junction bases not matched to a gene: 7. This CDR3 has 17 residues. In DNA form, the CDR3 reads TGTGCCAGCAGGAGGGGGACTAGCGGGAGGACACAAGAGACCCAGTACTTC. Translated: CASRRGTSGRTQETQYF.

The chain carries TRBV2 and TRBJ1-1, with 8 bases lining up with TRBD1. CDR1 is SNHLY, CDR2 FYNNEI, per germline. Trimming took 6 bases from V and 0 from J; bases not matched to a gene: 6. This CDR3 is built from 15 residues. The CDR3, as DNA: TGTGCCAGCAGCGACGACAGGGGCCTGAACACTGAAGCTTTCTTT. It translates to CASSDDRGLNTEAFF.

Only one count was recorded for this clone. The J gene is TRBJ2-1, the V gene TRBV5-6; 12 bases align to TRBD2. This CDR3 comprises 17 residues. V lost 4 bases to trimming and J lost 6 bases; unmatched junction nucleotides: 11. Germline V CDR1 and CDR2: SGHDT, YYEEEE. The DNA of the CDR3 is TGTGCCAGCAGCCGCCGACTAGCGGGGGCCAGCTCCAATGAGCAGTTCTTC. Residues: CASSRRLAGASSNEQFF.

The chain links TRBV30 to TRBJ1-2, with unresolved D. The CDR3 contains 13 residues. Trimming removed 0 bases at V and 3 bases at J, with 8 bases between. Germline CDR1 reads GTSNPN; CDR2 reads SVGIG (reference sequence). The CDR3 spells CAWSVGTDYGYTF. In nucleotides, the CDR3 is TGTGCCTGGAGTGTGGGTACAGACTATGGCTACACCTTC. The whole variable domain, filled in from reference TRBV30 and TRBJ1-2, reads SQTIHQWPATLVQPVGSPLSLECTVEGTSNPNLYWYRQAAGRGLQLLFYSVGIGQISSEVPQNLSASRPQDRQFILSSKKLLLSDSGFYLCAWSVGTDYGYTFGSGTRLTVV.

This chain links TRBV4-3 with TRBJ1-2, with D tentatively TRBD1 (5 bases). Germline V CDR1 and CDR2: LGHNA, YSLEER. The CDR3 loop spans 16 amino acids. Trimming removed 0 bases at V and 4 bases at J, with 15 bases between. CDR3 DNA: TGCGCCAGCAGCCAAGATCTGACAGCCTTCGCCTATGGCTACACCTTC. Translating gives CASSQDLTAFAYGYTF.

This rearrangement joins TRBV7-2 to TRBJ2-1, with 12 bases that match TRBD2. Germline trimming cut 4 bases from V and 7 bases from J; bases unmatched to any gene: 5. The CDR3 runs to 15 residues. CDR1 and CDR2 (germline): SGHTA, FQGNSA. The CDR3 spells CASSYQTSGRNEQFF. CDR3 nucleotides: TGTGCCAGCAGCTACCAGACTAGCGGGAGAAATGAGCAGTTCTTC.

The J gene is TRBJ2-5, the V gene TRBV5-8; 10 nucleotides line up with TRBD1. The germline gives CDR1 SGHTS, CDR2 YDEGEE. The CDR3 loop spans 15 amino acids. Trimming took 4 bases from V and 5 from J; bases not matched to a gene: 8. CDR3 bases: TGTGCCAGCAGCACTCGGACAGGGGGGAGGGAGACCCAGTACTTC. Protein sequence: CASSTRTGGRETQYF.

This clone was observed a few times. The V call is TRBV4-1, the J call TRBJ1-5; possible D gene TRBD1, 6 bases. Germline CDR1 and CDR2: MGHRA and YSYEKL. The CDR3 spans 17 residues. Trimming removed 0 bases from V and 8 bases from J, with 20 bases in between. The CDR3 protein is CASSQDWTDRASEPQHF. CDR3 in DNA: TGCGCCAGCAGCCAAGATTGGACAGATAGGGCCTCGGAGCCCCAGCATTTT.

The CDR3 coding sequence is TGTGCCAGCGTGCGCGGGACAGTCTCTGGAAACACCATATATTTT. This codes for CASVRGTVSGNTIYF. The chain uses TRBV5-8 and TRBJ1-3; TRBD1 matches at 7 bases. Germline CDR1 reads SGHTS; CDR2 reads YDEGEE. V dropped 7 bases and J dropped 0; count of bases not matched to a gene: 7. CDR3 size: 15 residues. The full variable domain, in which reference TRBV5-8 and TRBJ1-3 provide the parts outside the CDR3, is EAGVTQSPTHLIKTRGQQATLRCSPISGHTSVYWYQQALGLGLQFLLWYDEGEERNRGNFPPRFSGRQFPNYSSELNVNALELEDSALYLCASVRGTVSGNTIYFGEGSWLTVV.

The genes are TRBV19 and TRBJ2-1, with 10 bases aligning to TRBD2. Germline CDR1 and CDR2: LNHDA and SQIVND (reference sequence). The CDR3 loop spans 17 amino acids. Trimming removed 7 bases from V and 0 bases from J; junction bases left unmatched: 9. CDR3 sequence (DNA): TGTGCCAGTAAAACTAGCGGGGTTGACAGCTCCTACAATGAGCAGTTCTTC. Its translation is CASKTSGVDSSYNEQFF.

The chain employs TRBV10-1 and TRBJ2-5, with D possibly matching TRBD2 (5 bases). CDR1 is WNHNN and CDR2 is SYGVQD in the germline V gene (reference sequence). The CDR3 extends over 15 amino acids. V shed 4 bases and J shed 0 bases, with 12 bases lying between them. The CDR3 DNA sequence: TGCGCCAGCAGTGGCCGGGGTACTGACCAAGAGACCCAGTACTTC. Translation gives CASSGRGTDQETQYF.

The V and J genes are TRBV28 and TRBJ1-5, with TRBD1 matching over 7 bases. This CDR3 spans 15 amino acids. Germline CDR1 and CDR2: MDHEN and SYDVKM. The V segment lost 6 bases and the J segment 5 bases; nucleotides outside the gene matches: 10. The CDR3 DNA sequence: TGTGCCAGCAGCCTGGGACAGACTAACTATCAGCCCCAGCATTTT. Amino acids: CASSLGQTNYQPQHF.

In this sample, this clone turned up once. The chain has TRBV9 and TRBJ2-3; 9 nucleotides line up with TRBD2. CDR3 length equals 16 residues. Germline V gives CDR1 SGDLS, CDR2 YYNGEE. The V segment lost 0 bases and the J segment 5 bases; nucleotides outside the gene matches: 7. CDR3 residues: CASSVDLRGGGDTQYF. The DNA of the CDR3 is TGTGCCAGCAGCGTAGATTTGCGGGGGGGCGGAGATACGCAGTATTTT.

A few counts support this clone. The chain uses TRBV28 and TRBJ1-1; TRBD1 is a possible D gene (6 bases). CDR3 length: 13 amino acids. From germline, CDR1 is MDHEN and CDR2 SYDVKM. The V gene lost 10 bases and the J gene lost 0 bases, with 12 bases spanning the gap. Written as DNA, the CDR3 is TGTGCCACCACTGGGGGCGTGAACACTGAAGCTTTCTTT. It is translated as CATTGGVNTEAFF. Drawing the rest from reference TRBV28 and TRBJ1-1, the complete variable domain is DVKVTQSSRYLVKRTGEKVFLECVQDMDHENMFWYRQDPGLGLRLIYFSYDVKMKEKGDIPEGYSVSREKKERFSLILESASTNQTSMYLCATTGGVNTEAFFGQGTRLTVV.

J is TRBJ1-6 and V is TRBV10-3; D might be TRBD1 (6 bases). V lost 6 bases and J 7 bases, leaving 16 bases between the germline ends. Germline loops: CDR1 ENHRY, CDR2 SYGVKD. This CDR3 has 15 amino acids. CDR3 DNA sequence: TGTGCCATCAGGACAGGTGGGGGAACCAATTCACCCCTCCACTTT. It yields the protein CAIRTGGGTNSPLHF.

This chain joins TRBV4-1 and TRBJ2-5; TRBD2 agrees at 8 bases. Germline CDR1 and CDR2: MGHRA and YSYEKL. This CDR3 region has 15 residues. V shed 3 bases and J 5 bases; nucleotides not matched to a gene: 8. The CDR3 protein is CASSQATSGGETQYF. The CDR3 DNA reads TGCGCCAGCAGCCAGGCAACTAGCGGTGGGGAGACCCAGTACTTC.

The chain couples TRBV2 to TRBJ1-5; no clear D. CDR3 length: 12 residues. Germline assignment: CDR1 SNHLY and CDR2 FYNNEI. V was clipped by 3 bases and J by 9 bases, with 9 bases between them. CDR3 region: CASSESGRPQHF. DNA for the CDR3: TGTGCCAGCAGTGAGTCCGGTCGGCCCCAGCATTTT.

This chain links TRBV28 with TRBJ1-3; D gene ambiguous. V was cut by 1 base and J by 0 bases, with 7 bases left in between. This CDR3 region has 15 residues. Germline CDR1 and CDR2: MDHEN and SYDVKM. CDR3 DNA sequence: TGTGCCAGCAGTTTATTCACGTCCTCTGGAAACACCATATATTTT. This gives the protein CASSLFTSSGNTIYF.

The J gene is TRBJ2-6, the V gene TRBV6-1, with a possible D match to TRBD1 (5 bases). Trimming took off 6 bases at V and 0 bases at J, with 9 bases between the two ends. The CDR3 is made up of 15 amino acids. Germline V gene sequence: CDR1 MNHNS, CDR2 SASEGT. CDR3 in DNA: TGTGCCAGCAGGGCACAGGCCTCTGGGGCCAACGTCCTGACTTTC. This codes for CASRAQASGANVLTF.